This T cell receptor beta chain came from a study of T cell responses to AZD1222 COVID-19 vaccine. The CDR3 runs 15 residues. Deletions cut 4 bases from V and 3 bases from J, with 15 bases between. Sequencing was performed with immunoSEQ multiplex PCR; in TCRdb, only in-frame clones are kept and a portion is missing. Of 110,000 or so clones in the sample, approximately 90% are singletons; the top ten hold 4.5% to 6.5%. Sequenced material: peripheral blood, taken on day 0 of AZD1222 vaccination. This chain connects TRBV23-1 to TRBJ1-1; tentative D call: TRBD1 (5 bases). TRBV23-1 is an open reading frame whose function is uncertain. This TCR came from an adult in good health. CDR3 amino acids: CASSPSQGVDTEAFF. CDR3 coding DNA: TGCGCCAGCAGTCCGTCGCAAGGGGTAGACACTGAAGCTTTCTTT.